This TCR beta chain was recorded in a study of blood T cell repertoires in COVID-19. This table comes from immunoSEQ multiplex PCR, and its TCRdb copy is limited to in-frame clones, with some not included. Here the sample spans hundreds of thousands of clones, approximately 78% being singletons. Trimming took 7 bases from V and 4 from J, leaving 13 bases between them. This CDR3 has 14 residues. Germline V lookup: CDR1 WNHNN, CDR2 SYGVQD (reference sequence). The sequencing input was PBMCs or T cells enriched from blood (not recorded which). This TCR was sampled from a man aged 40-49 years who had been exposed to COVID-19. V gene TRBV10-1 combines with J gene TRBJ1-4; no clear D gene. The CDR3 sequence is CASKLKEVNEKLFF. The DNA of the CDR3 is TGCGCCAGCAAGCTTAAGGAGGTTAATGAAAAACTGTTTTTT.